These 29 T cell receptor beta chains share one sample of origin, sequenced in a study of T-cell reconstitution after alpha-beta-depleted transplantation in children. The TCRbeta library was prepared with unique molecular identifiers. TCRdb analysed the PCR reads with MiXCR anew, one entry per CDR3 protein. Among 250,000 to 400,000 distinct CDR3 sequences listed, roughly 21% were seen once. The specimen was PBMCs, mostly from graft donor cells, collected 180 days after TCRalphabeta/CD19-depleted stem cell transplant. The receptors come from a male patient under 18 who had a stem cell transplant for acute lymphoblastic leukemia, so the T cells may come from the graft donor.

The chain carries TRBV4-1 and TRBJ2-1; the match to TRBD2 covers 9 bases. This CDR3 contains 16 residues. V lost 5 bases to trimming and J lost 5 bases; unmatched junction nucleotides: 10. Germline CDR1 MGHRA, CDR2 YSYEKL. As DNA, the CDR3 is TGCGCCAGCAGCTTCCCTAGCGGGATAAGCCACAATGAGCAGTTCTTC. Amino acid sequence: CASSFPSGISHNEQFF.

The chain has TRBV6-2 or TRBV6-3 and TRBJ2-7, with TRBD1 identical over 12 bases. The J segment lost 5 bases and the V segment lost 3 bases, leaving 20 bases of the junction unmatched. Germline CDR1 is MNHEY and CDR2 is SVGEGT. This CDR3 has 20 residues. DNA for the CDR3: TGTGCCAGCAGTTATCCCGGGACAGGGGGCGCACCTAGACCTCTCCACGAGCAGTACTTC. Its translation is CASSYPGTGGAPRPLHEQYF.

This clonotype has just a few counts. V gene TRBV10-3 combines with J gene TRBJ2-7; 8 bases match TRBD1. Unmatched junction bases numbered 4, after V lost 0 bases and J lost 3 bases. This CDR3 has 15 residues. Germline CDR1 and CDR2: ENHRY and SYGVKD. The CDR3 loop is CAISESTGGFYEQYF. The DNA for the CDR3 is TGTGCCATCAGTGAGTCAACAGGGGGTTTCTACGAGCAGTACTTC.

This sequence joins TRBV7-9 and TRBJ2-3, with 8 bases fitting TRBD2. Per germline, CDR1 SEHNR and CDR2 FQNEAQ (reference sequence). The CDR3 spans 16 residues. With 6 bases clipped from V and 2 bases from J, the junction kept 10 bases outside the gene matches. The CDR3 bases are TGTGCCAGCAGTCCCTCGGGACTAGGTCTCACAGATACGCAGTATTTT. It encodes CASSPSGLGLTDTQYF.

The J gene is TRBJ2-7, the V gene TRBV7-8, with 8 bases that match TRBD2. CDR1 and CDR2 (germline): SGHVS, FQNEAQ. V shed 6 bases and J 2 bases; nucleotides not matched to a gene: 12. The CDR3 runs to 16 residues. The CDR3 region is CASSVPERERTYEQYF. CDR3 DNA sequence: TGTGCCAGCAGTGTACCCGAGCGGGAGAGGACCTACGAGCAGTACTTC. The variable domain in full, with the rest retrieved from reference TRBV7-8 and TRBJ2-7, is GAGVSQSPRYKVAKRGQDVALRCDPISGHVSLFWYQQALGQGPEFLTYFQNEAQLDKSGLPSDRFFAERPEGSVSTLKIQRTQQEDSAVYLCASSVPERERTYEQYFGPGTRLTVT.

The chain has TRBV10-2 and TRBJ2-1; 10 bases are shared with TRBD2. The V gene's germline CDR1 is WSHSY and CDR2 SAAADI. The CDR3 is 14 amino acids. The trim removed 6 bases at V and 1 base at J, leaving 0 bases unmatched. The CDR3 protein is CASRLAGSYNEQFF. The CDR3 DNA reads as TGCGCCAGCAGACTAGCGGGGTCCTACAATGAGCAGTTCTTC.

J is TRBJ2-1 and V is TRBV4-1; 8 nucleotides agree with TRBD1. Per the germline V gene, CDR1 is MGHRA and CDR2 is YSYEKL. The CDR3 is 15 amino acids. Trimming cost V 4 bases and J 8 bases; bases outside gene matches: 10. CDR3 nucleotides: TGCGCCAGCAGCCTAAGGGACAGGAAAGAGGATGAGCAGTTCTTC. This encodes CASSLRDRKEDEQFF.

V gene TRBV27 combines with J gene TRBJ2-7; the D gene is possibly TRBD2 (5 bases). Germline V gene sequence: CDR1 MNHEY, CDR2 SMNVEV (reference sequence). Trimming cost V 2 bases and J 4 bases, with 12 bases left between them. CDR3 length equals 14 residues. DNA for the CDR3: TGTGCCAGCAGTTTAACCCCGGACTCATACGAGCAGTACTTC. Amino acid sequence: CASSLTPDSYEQYF.

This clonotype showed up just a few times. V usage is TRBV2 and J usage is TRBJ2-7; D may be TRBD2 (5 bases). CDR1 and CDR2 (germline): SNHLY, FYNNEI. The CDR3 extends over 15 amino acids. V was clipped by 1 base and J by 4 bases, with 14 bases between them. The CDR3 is CASSEEGDYLYEQYF. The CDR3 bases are TGTGCCAGCAGTGAAGAGGGCGACTACCTATACGAGCAGTACTTC.

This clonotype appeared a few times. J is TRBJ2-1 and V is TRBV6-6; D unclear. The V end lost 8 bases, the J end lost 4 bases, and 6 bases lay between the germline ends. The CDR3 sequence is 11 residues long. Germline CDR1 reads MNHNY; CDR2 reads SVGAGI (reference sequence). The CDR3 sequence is CASERYNEQFF. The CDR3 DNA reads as TGTGCCAGCGAGAGATACAATGAGCAGTTCTTC.

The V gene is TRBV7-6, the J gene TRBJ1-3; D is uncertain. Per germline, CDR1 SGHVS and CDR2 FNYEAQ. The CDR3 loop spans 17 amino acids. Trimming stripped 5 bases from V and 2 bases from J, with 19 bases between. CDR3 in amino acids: CASSPGVSLGPGNTIYF. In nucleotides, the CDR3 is TGTGCCAGCAGCCCAGGAGTGTCGCTCGGGCCTGGAAACACCATATATTTT.

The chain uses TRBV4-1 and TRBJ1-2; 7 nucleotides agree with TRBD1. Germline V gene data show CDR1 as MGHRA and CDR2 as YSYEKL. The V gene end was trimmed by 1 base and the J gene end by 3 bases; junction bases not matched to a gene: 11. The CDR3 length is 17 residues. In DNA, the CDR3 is TGCGCCAGCAGCCAAGGTGTGACAGGGAGGAGGGACTATGGCTACACCTTC. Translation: CASSQGVTGRRDYGYTF.

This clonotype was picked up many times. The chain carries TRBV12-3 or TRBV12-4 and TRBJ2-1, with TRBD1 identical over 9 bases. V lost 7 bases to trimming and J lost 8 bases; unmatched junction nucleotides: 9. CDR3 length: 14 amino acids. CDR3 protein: CASTHRDRDDEQFF. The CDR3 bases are TGTGCCAGCACCCACCGGGACAGGGACGATGAGCAGTTCTTC.

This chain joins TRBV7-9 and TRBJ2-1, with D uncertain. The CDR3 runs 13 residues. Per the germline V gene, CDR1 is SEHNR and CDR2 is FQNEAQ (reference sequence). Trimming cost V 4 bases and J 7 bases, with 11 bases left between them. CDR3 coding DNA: TGTGCCAGCAGCTCGTTGGGGATAAATGAGCAGTTCTTC. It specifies CASSSLGINEQFF.

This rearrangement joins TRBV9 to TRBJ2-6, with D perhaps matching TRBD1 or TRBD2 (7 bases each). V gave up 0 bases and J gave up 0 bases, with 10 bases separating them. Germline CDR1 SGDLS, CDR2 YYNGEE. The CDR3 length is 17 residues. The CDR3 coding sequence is TGTGCCAGCAGCGTAGCCAGGGGGGGCTCTGGGGCCAACGTCCTGACTTTC. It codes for CASSVARGGSGANVLTF.

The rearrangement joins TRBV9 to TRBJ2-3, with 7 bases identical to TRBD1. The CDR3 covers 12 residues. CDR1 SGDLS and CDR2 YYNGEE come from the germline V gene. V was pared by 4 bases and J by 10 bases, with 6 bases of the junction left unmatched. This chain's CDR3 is CASSPRQGAQYF. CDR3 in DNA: TGTGCCAGCAGCCCCCGACAGGGAGCGCAGTATTTT.

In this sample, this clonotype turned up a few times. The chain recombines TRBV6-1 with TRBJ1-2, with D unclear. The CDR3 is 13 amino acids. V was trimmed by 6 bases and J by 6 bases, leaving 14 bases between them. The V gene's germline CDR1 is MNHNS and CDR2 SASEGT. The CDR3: CASSPSSQDGYTF. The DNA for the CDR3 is TGTGCCAGCAGCCCTAGCAGCCAAGATGGCTACACCTTC.

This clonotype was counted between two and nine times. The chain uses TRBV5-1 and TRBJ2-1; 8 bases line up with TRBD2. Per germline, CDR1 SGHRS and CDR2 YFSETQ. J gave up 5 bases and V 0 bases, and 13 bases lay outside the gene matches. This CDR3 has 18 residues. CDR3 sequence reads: CASSLVSGGPIYHNEQFF. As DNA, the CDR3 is TGCGCCAGCAGCTTGGTTTCGGGAGGGCCTATTTATCACAATGAGCAGTTCTTC.

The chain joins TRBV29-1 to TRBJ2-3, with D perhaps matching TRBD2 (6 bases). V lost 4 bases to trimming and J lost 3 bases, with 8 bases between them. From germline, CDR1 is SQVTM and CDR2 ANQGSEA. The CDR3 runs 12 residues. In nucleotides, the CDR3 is TGCAGCGTTGCCGGGAGTACAGATACGCAGTATTTT. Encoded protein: CSVAGSTDTQYF.

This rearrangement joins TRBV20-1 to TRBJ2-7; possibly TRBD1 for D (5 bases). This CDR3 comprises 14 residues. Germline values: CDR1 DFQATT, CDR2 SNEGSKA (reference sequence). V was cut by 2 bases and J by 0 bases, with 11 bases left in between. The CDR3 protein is CSARLADSSYEQYF. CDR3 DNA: TGCAGTGCTAGACTCGCCGACAGCTCCTACGAGCAGTACTTC.

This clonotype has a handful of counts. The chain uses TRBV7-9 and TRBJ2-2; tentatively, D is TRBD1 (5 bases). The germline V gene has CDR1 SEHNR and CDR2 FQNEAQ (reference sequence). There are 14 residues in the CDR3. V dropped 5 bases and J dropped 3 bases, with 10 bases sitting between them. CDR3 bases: TGTGCCAGCAGCCGAAGCAGGGACACCGGGGAGCTGTTTTTT. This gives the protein CASSRSRDTGELFF.

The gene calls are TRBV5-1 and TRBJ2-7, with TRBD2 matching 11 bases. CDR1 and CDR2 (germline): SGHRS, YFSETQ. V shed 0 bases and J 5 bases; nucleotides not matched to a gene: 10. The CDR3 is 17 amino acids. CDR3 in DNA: TGCGCCAGCAGCTTGGTGACTAGCGGGACGGGGCGCCACGAGCAGTACTTC. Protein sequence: CASSLVTSGTGRHEQYF.

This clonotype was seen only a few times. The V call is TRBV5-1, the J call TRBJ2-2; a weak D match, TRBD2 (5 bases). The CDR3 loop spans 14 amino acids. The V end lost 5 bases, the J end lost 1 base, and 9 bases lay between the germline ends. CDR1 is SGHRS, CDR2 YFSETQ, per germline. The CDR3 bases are TGCGCCAGCAGATGGGGAGTGAACACCGGGGAGCTGTTTTTT. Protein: CASRWGVNTGELFF.

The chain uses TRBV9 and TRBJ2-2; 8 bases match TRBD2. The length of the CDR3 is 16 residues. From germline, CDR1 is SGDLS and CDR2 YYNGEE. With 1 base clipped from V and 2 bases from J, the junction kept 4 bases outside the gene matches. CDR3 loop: CASSVTGGINTGELFF. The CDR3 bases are TGTGCCAGCAGCGTAACGGGAGGGATAAACACCGGGGAGCTGTTTTTT.

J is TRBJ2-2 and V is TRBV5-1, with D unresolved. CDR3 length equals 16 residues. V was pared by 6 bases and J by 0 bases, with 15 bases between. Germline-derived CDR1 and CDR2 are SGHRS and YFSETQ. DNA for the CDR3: TGCGCCAGCACCCTTGGAGCTTACGCGAACACCGGGGAGCTGTTTTTT. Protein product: CASTLGAYANTGELFF.

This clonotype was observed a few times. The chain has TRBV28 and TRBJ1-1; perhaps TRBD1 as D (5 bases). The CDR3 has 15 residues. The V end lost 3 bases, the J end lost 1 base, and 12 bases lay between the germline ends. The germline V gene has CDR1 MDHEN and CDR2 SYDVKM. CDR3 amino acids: CASSFSPGQNTEAFF. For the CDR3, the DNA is TGTGCCAGCAGTTTTAGCCCAGGACAGAACACTGAAGCTTTCTTT.

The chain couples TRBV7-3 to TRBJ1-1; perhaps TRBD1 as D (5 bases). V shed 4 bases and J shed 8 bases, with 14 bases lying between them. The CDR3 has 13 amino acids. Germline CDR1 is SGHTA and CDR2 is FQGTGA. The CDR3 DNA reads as TGTGCCAGCAGCTCCGAGAGGGGTGGGGAAGCTTTCTTT. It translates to CASSSERGGEAFF.

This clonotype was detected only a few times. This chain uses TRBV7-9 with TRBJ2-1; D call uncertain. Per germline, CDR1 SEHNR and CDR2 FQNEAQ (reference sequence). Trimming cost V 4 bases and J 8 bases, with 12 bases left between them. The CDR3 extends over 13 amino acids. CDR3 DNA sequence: TGTGCCAGCAGCTCCTCCAATTCACATGAGCAGTTCTTC. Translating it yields CASSSSNSHEQFF.

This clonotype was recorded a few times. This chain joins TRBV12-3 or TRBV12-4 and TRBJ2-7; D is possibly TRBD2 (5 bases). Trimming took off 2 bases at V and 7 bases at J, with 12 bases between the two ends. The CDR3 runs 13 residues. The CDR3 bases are TGTGCCAGCAGTTTAAGGACCCGCGGGGAGCAGTACTTC. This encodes CASSLRTRGEQYF.